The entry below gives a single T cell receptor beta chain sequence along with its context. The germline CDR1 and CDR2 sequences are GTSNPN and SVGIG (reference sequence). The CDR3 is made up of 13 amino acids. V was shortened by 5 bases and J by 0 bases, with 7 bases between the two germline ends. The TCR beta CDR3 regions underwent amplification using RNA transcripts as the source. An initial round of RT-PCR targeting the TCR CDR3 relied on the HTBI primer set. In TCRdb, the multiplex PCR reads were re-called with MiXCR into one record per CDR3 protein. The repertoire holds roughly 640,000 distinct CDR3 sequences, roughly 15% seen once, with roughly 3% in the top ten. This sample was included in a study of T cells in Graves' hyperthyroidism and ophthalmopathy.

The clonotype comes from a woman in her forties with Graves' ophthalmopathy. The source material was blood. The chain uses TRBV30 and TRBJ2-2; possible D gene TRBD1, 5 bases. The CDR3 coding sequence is TGTGCCTGGGACAGCGCGAACACCGGGGAGCTGTTTTTT. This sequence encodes CAWDSANTGELFF.